This T cell receptor (beta chain) is drawn from a study of shared clonotypes between healthy human individuals. Regarding the study as a whole: A handful of donors shared about 4.8% of their naive CD4 clonotypes. Generally, naive subsets (rather than memory subsets) showed larger estimated richness.

The CDR3 covers 11 residues. Germline V gene sequence: CDR1 SGHNT, CDR2 YYREEE (reference sequence). V lost 4 bases, J lost 8 bases, and 9 bases lay in between. The study enrolled healthy HIV-negative adults without recent acute infections or vaccinations as donors. Several immunoSEQ 96-well plates shared each subset's DNA, each plate a replicate. Assay used: immunoSEQ multiplex PCR; TCRdb lists only in-frame clones, some missing. The profile shows around 2.1 million clones, approximately 96% of them singletons. As concerns this clone: Its specificity is unknown.

The sequence was collected from a man aged 18 to 30 in good health. The sequenced sample consisted of naive CD4+ T cells sorted from blood. As to subset: CD45RA+ positively selected. The V call is TRBV5-4, the J call TRBJ1-2, with D hard to call. The DNA for the CDR3 is TGTGCCAGCAGCCTAGGTTTGGGCTACACCTTC. Protein sequence: CASSLGLGYTF.